The 30 T cell receptor beta chains presented below share a single source sample, sequenced in a study of vaccination effects on CD4 cells after COVID-19 (dated by TCRdb to 2022 to 2024). The ViraFEST assay stimulated PBMC with viral peptide pools and then used TCR sequencing to identify antigen-specific CD4+ T cell clonotypes by expansion. After about 10 days of culture, CD4+ T cells were isolated with the EasySep CD4+ T cell isolation kit. Each participant got two doses of an mRNA SARS-CoV-2 vaccine, either BNT162b2 or mRNA-1273. Antigens for these TCRs are unknown. Library generation was performed with the immunoSEQ multiplex PCR assay. TCRdb's version of the immuneACCESS table is confined to in-frame rearrangements and falls short of the full clone set. An unresolved V gene accounts for under half of the shortfall where checked; the remainder is of unknown origin. This sample comprises about 81,000 clones, over 75% of them detected only once. The top ten hold more than 1% of the sample.

The sample in question was CD4+ T cells from PBMCs cultured with HCoV-OC43 spike peptides, obtained after COVID-19 vaccination. Read against the paper, the sample's cell subset or site label means: HCoV-OC43 spike overlapping peptide pool stimulation. Source of these receptors: a human donor who received a COVID-19 vaccine.

The chain is built from TRBV6-5 and TRBJ2-3, with D maybe TRBD1 (6 bases). The CDR3 runs 14 residues. Germline loops: CDR1 MNHEY, CDR2 SVGAGI. V lost 7 bases and J lost 4, with 15 bases in between. CDR3 protein: CASTEQGASDTQYF. CDR3 coding DNA: TGTGCCAGCACCGAACAGGGTGCGTCAGATACGCAGTATTTT.

The chain has TRBV5-8 and TRBJ1-2, with D tentatively TRBD1 (6 bases). Trimming removed 4 bases from V and 8 bases from J, with 18 bases in between. Germline V gene lookup returns CDR1 SGHTS and CDR2 YDEGEE. The CDR3 sequence is 14 residues long. The CDR3 spells CASSPARDTQGYTF. In DNA form, the CDR3 reads TGTGCCAGCAGCCCGGCCAGGGACACCCAAGGCTACACCTTC.

In this sample, this clone turned up a few times. This sequence joins TRBV29-1 and TRBJ1-2, with a possible D match to TRBD1 (6 bases). With 7 bases removed from V and 4 bases from J, the gap between germline ends came to 13 bases. CDR3 size: 12 residues. CDR1 and CDR2 from the germline V gene are SQVTM and ANQGSEA. The CDR3 loop reads CSDIQGTYGYTF. CDR3 bases: TGCAGCGATATTCAGGGGACCTATGGCTACACCTTC.

This clone was observed once. The gene calls are TRBV7-3 and TRBJ2-1; a possible D gene is TRBD2 (5 bases). Germline V CDR1 and CDR2: SGHTA, FQGTGA. Between the trimmed V and J ends, which lost 2 bases and 3 bases, there was a span of 11 bases. This CDR3 spans 15 amino acids. The CDR3 spells CASSLSRTVYNEQFF. The CDR3 nucleotides read TGTGCCAGCAGCTTATCTCGGACTGTCTACAATGAGCAGTTCTTC.

This clone has just a few counts. The chain recombines TRBV7-8 with TRBJ1-1; D remains unclear. In germline, CDR1 is SGHVS, CDR2 FQNEAQ. This CDR3 region has 13 residues. V gave up 2 bases and J gave up 3 bases, with 7 bases separating them. This CDR3 is CASSLMRDTEAFF. The CDR3 DNA reads TGTGCCAGCAGCTTAATGCGGGACACTGAAGCTTTCTTT.

This clone was recorded only once. V usage is TRBV20-1 and J usage is TRBJ1-4; unclear D gene. This CDR3 has 13 residues. The V gene's germline CDR1 is DFQATT and CDR2 SNEGSKA (reference sequence). V lost 3 bases and J lost 7, with 12 bases in between. This chain's CDR3 is CSASFAGAEKLFF. CDR3 nucleotides: TGCAGTGCTAGTTTTGCGGGAGCTGAAAAACTGTTTTTT.

The sample holds a few counts of this clone. The chain couples TRBV4-1 to TRBJ2-5; 14 nucleotides align to TRBD2. Germline CDR1 and CDR2: MGHRA and YSYEKL. The CDR3 extends over 16 amino acids. V trimming: 4 bases; J trimming: 2 bases; junction bases outside the gene matches: 3. This CDR3 reads CASSRGLAGGQETQYF. CDR3 DNA sequence: TGCGCCAGCAGCCGAGGACTAGCGGGGGGACAAGAGACCCAGTACTTC.

The gene calls are TRBV27 and TRBJ1-2; D not resolved. The V gene lost 6 bases and the J gene lost 7 bases, with 15 bases spanning the gap. The germline CDR1 and CDR2 sequences are MNHEY and SMNVEV (reference sequence). The CDR3 has 13 residues. Here the CDR3 reads CASSSTGLPGYTF. CDR3 nucleotides: TGTGCCAGCAGCTCTACGGGATTACCTGGCTACACCTTC.

This clone was seen only once. The chain employs TRBV19 and TRBJ1-1; TRBD1 might be the D (6 bases). Deletions cut 2 bases from V and 2 bases from J, with 15 bases between. The germline CDR1 and CDR2 sequences are LNHDA and SQIVND (reference sequence). This CDR3 is built from 16 residues. The CDR3 nucleotides read TGTGCCAGTAGTATAACGCTTGGCAGGGGAAACACTGAAGCTTTCTTT. It encodes CASSITLGRGNTEAFF.

This chain joins TRBV9 and TRBJ1-2; D gene unclear. V dropped 0 bases and J dropped 2 bases, with 8 bases sitting between them. Germline assignment: CDR1 SGDLS and CDR2 YYNGEE. The CDR3 is 14 residues long. The CDR3 bases are TGTGCCAGCAGCGTAGGTGTAGGGAACTATGGCTACACCTTC. Amino acids: CASSVGVGNYGYTF.

This chain uses TRBV2 with TRBJ2-2; unclear D gene. Between the trimmed V and J ends, which lost 3 bases and 4 bases, there was a span of 15 bases. Per the germline V gene, CDR1 is SNHLY and CDR2 is FYNNEI. This CDR3 contains 16 residues. This chain's CDR3 is CASSEGTLGGTGELFF. The CDR3 DNA reads as TGTGCCAGCAGTGAGGGCACGTTGGGTGGCACCGGGGAGCTGTTTTTT. Combining the CDR3 with reference TRBV2 and TRBJ2-2 gives the whole variable domain EPEVTQTPSHQVTQMGQEVILRCVPISNHLYFYWYRQILGQKVEFLVSFYNNEISEKSEIFDDQFSVERPDGSNFTLKIRSTKLEDSAMYFCASSEGTLGGTGELFFGEGSRLTVL.

The CDR3 DNA reads as TGCGCCAGCACCGGGGCGTCAGGGGGAACCTATGGCTACACCTTC. It codes for CASTGASGGTYGYTF. The rearrangement uses TRBV10-2 and TRBJ1-2, with 7 bases that match TRBD1. The CDR3 runs 15 residues. V shed 7 bases, J shed 4 bases, and the junction held 12 bases outside the gene matches. Looked up from germline, CDR1 is WSHSY and CDR2 is SAAADI.

This clone came up a few times. V and J are TRBV10-1 and TRBJ1-3; D ambiguous. The V and J ends lost 7 bases and 0 bases respectively, with 13 bases between them. Germline V gives CDR1 WNHNN, CDR2 SYGVQD (reference sequence). The CDR3 spans 15 residues. In nucleotides, the CDR3 is TGCGCCAGCACCGACGGTACCTTCTCTGGAAACACCATATATTTT. Translation gives CASTDGTFSGNTIYF.

This rearrangement joins TRBV6-5 to TRBJ1-4; 9 bases align to TRBD1. CDR3 length: 12 amino acids. Trimming took 6 bases from V and 9 from J; bases not matched to a gene: 2. Germline V CDR1 and CDR2: MNHEY, SVGAGI. The CDR3 nucleotides are TGTGCCAGCAGACAGGGGGCACAAAAACTGTTTTTT. Amino acids: CASRQGAQKLFF.

J is TRBJ2-2 and V is TRBV12-5, with 7 bases lining up with TRBD1. The CDR3 has 16 residues. In germline, CDR1 is LGHNT, CDR2 FRNRAP. V lost 6 bases to trimming and J lost 4 bases; unmatched junction nucleotides: 11. The DNA of the CDR3 is TGTGCTAGTGGCCGGCAGATTACAGGGGTCACCGGGGAGCTGTTTTTT. This encodes CASGRQITGVTGELFF. Filled out from reference TRBV12-5 and TRBJ2-2, the complete variable domain reads DARVTQTPRHKVTEMGQEVTMRCQPILGHNTVFWYRQTMMQGLELLAYFRNRAPLDDSGMPKDRFSAEMPDATLATLKIQPSEPRDSAVYFCASGRQITGVTGELFFGEGSRLTVL.

The V gene is TRBV4-1, the J gene TRBJ2-5; D possibly uses TRBD1 or TRBD2 (5 bases each). Germline CDR1 and CDR2: MGHRA and YSYEKL. This CDR3 is built from 17 residues. Trimming removed 4 bases from V and 2 bases from J, with 20 bases in between. The CDR3 reads CASSPLGQGVGQETQYF. For the CDR3, the DNA is TGCGCCAGCAGCCCGCTAGGGCAGGGAGTAGGGCAAGAGACCCAGTACTTC.

The rearrangement uses TRBV12-3 or TRBV12-4 and TRBJ1-1; no firm D call. Trimming stripped 3 bases from V and 0 bases from J, with 5 bases between. The CDR3 runs 13 residues. CDR3 sequence: CASSFRLNTEAFF. The CDR3 DNA follows: TGTGCCAGCAGTTTTAGGCTGAACACTGAAGCTTTCTTT.

The rearrangement joins TRBV4-1 to TRBJ1-2, with TRBD1 identical over 7 bases. Losses at the gene ends were 2 bases for V and 7 bases for J; bases not matched to a gene: 7. The germline V gene has CDR1 MGHRA and CDR2 YSYEKL. There are 14 residues in the CDR3. The CDR3, as DNA: TGCGCCAGCAGCCAAAACGAGGACAGGATTGGCTACACCTTC. Translating it yields CASSQNEDRIGYTF.

The chain combines TRBV7-2 with TRBJ2-1; D gene ambiguous. Germline values: CDR1 SGHTA, CDR2 FQGNSA. Trimming removed 1 base at V and 2 bases at J, with 6 bases between. This CDR3 has 14 residues. The CDR3 sequence: CASSLEYAYNEQFF. Here the CDR3 DNA reads TGTGCCAGCAGCTTAGAGTACGCCTACAATGAGCAGTTCTTC.

The gene calls are TRBV7-8 and TRBJ1-5; D is unclear. Trimming took off 5 bases at V and 0 bases at J, with 11 bases between the two ends. The CDR3 is 15 amino acids. Germline V gene lookup returns CDR1 SGHVS and CDR2 FQNEAQ. The CDR3 sequence: CASSPRQASNQPQHF. CDR3 in DNA: TGTGCCAGCAGCCCCCGGCAGGCTAGCAATCAGCCCCAGCATTTT.

The genes are TRBV6-5 and TRBJ1-1; D might be TRBD1 (6 bases). The germline gives CDR1 MNHEY, CDR2 SVGAGI. The V and J ends lost 6 bases and 4 bases respectively, with 15 bases between them. The CDR3 contains 14 residues. The CDR3 DNA reads as TGTGCCAGCAGAAACAGGGCCTCGGGCACTGAAGCTTTCTTT. Translated, it gives CASRNRASGTEAFF.

The chain is built from TRBV10-3 and TRBJ1-1; 8 bases agree with TRBD1. Per germline, CDR1 ENHRY and CDR2 SYGVKD. This CDR3 contains 12 residues. The V gene end was trimmed by 9 bases and the J gene end by 2 bases; junction bases not matched to a gene: 2. The CDR3 DNA reads as TGTGCCATTGGACAGGGAAACACTGAAGCTTTCTTT. Protein sequence: CAIGQGNTEAFF.

CDR3 protein: CASSLGWDQPQHF. In nucleotides, the CDR3 is TGCGCCAGCAGCTTGGGCTGGGATCAGCCCCAGCATTTT. The genes are TRBV5-1 and TRBJ1-5, with unresolved D. V shed 0 bases and J shed 5 bases, with 6 bases lying between them. This CDR3 comprises 13 residues. Germline V gene sequence: CDR1 SGHRS, CDR2 YFSETQ.

The gene calls are TRBV11-2 and TRBJ2-2; the D gene is possibly TRBD1 (6 bases). The CDR3 has 17 residues. The V gene's germline CDR1 is SGHAT and CDR2 FQNNGV. V lost 5 bases to trimming and J lost 1 base, with 17 bases between them. Here the CDR3 DNA reads TGTGCCAGCAGCCCAGACAGGCCGCTCCGGAACACCGGGGAGCTGTTTTTT. Translated: CASSPDRPLRNTGELFF.

J is TRBJ1-1 and V is TRBV7-8; 9 bases fit TRBD1. The junction had 9 bases not matched to a gene; V was cut back by 6 bases and J by 1 base. Germline V gene sequence: CDR1 SGHVS, CDR2 FQNEAQ. The CDR3 covers 16 residues. The CDR3 reads CASRAGWTGENTEAFF. The CDR3, as DNA: TGTGCCAGCAGGGCTGGATGGACAGGGGAGAACACTGAAGCTTTCTTT.

This chain uses TRBV6-5 with TRBJ1-2, with 8 bases lining up with TRBD1. CDR1 is MNHEY, CDR2 SVGAGI, per germline. The CDR3 has 14 residues. Trimming removed 6 bases from V and 7 bases from J; junction bases left unmatched: 10. The CDR3 sequence: CASSDPGQGGGYTF. DNA for the CDR3: TGTGCCAGCAGCGACCCCGGACAGGGAGGTGGCTACACCTTC.

This clone was detected only a few times. The gene calls are TRBV15 and TRBJ2-7, with TRBD2 matching 8 bases. V dropped 0 bases and J dropped 0; count of bases not matched to a gene: 10. Germline V lookup: CDR1 LNHNV, CDR2 YYDKDF (reference sequence). The CDR3 is made up of 18 amino acids. The CDR3 reads CATSRDRIWAGGSYEQYV. DNA of the CDR3: TGTGCCACCAGCAGAGATCGGATTTGGGCGGGGGGCTCCTACGAGCAGTACGTC.

This chain uses TRBV6-1 with TRBJ2-7; 12 bases agree with TRBD1. The V segment lost 0 bases and the J segment 4 bases; nucleotides outside the gene matches: 7. Looked up from germline, CDR1 is MNHNS and CDR2 is SASEGT. The CDR3 spans 17 residues. The CDR3 here is CASSEARMGQGAYEQYV. The DNA for the CDR3 is TGTGCCAGCAGTGAAGCGCGGATGGGACAGGGGGCATACGAGCAGTACGTC.

This clone showed up just a few times. The rearrangement joins TRBV3-1 (or the pseudogene TRBV3-2) to TRBJ2-1; D not resolved. This CDR3 comprises 12 residues. V lost 5 bases to trimming and J lost 6 bases, with 8 bases between them. Germline CDR1 LGHDT, CDR2 YNNKEL (reference sequence). The CDR3 sequence is CASSTSSNEQFF. In DNA, the CDR3 is TGTGCCAGCAGCACCTCATCCAATGAGCAGTTCTTC.

This chain joins TRBV6-5 and TRBJ1-5; D is perhaps TRBD1 (5 bases). CDR3 size: 13 residues. Trimming cost V 8 bases and J 0 bases, with 8 bases left between them. CDR1 and CDR2 (germline): MNHEY, SVGAGI. In DNA, the CDR3 is TGTGCCAGCGGACACCTTAGCAATCAGCCCCAGCATTTT. Protein product: CASGHLSNQPQHF.